Shown below are 2 T cell receptor beta chains from a single sample sequenced in a study of blood T cell repertoires in COVID-19. TCRdb's copy holds only in-frame clones and misses some; the assay was immunoSEQ multiplex PCR. This repertoire shows about 220,000 clones, approximately 80% found once; its top ten account for about 13%. Sequencing used peripheral blood. The receptor set was obtained from a human donor in a cohort sampled during active COVID-19.

The gene calls are TRBV5-1 and TRBJ2-5; 11 bases agree with TRBD2. There are 14 residues in the CDR3. Germline V lookup: CDR1 SGHRS, CDR2 YFSETQ. Trimming removed 5 bases from V and 4 bases from J; junction bases left unmatched: 4. The CDR3 region has the DNA TGCGCCAGCAGAGGGGGGACTAGCGGAGAGACCCAGTACTTC. Its translation: CASRGGTSGETQYF.

The gene calls are TRBV5-6 and TRBJ1-4; 9 nucleotides agree with TRBD1. This CDR3 spans 16 amino acids. In germline, CDR1 is SGHDT, CDR2 YYEEEE. V gave up 4 bases and J gave up 8 bases; unmatched junction bases: 12. The CDR3 reads CASSGGPGTGREKLFF. The CDR3 bases are TGTGCCAGCAGCGGGGGACCCGGGACAGGGAGGGAAAAACTGTTTTTT.